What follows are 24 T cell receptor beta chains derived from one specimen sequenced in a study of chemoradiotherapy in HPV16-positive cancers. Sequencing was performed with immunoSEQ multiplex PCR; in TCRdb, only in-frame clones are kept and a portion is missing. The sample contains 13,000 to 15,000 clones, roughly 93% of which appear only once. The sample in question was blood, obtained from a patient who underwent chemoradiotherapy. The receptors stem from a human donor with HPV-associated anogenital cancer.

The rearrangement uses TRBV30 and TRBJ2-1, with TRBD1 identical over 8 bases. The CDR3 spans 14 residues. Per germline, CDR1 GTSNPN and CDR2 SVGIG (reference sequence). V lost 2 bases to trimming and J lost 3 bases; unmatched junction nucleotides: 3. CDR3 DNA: TGTGCCTGGAGTTCGGACAGGGTCTACAATGAGCAGTTCTTC. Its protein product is CAWSSDRVYNEQFF.

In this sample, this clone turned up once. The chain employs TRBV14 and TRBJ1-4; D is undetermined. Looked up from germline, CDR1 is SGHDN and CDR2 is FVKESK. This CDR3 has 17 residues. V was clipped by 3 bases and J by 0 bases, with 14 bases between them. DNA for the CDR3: TGTGCCAGCAGCCATATTGGTTTCGAGGCAACTAATGAAAAACTGTTTTTT. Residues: CASSHIGFEATNEKLFF.

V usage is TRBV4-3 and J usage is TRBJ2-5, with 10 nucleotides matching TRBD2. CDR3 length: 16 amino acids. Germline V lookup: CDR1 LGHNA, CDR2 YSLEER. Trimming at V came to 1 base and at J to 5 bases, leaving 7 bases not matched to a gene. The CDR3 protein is CASSQVRLAGAETQYF. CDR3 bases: TGCGCCAGCAGCCAAGTGCGGCTAGCGGGGGCCGAGACCCAGTACTTC.

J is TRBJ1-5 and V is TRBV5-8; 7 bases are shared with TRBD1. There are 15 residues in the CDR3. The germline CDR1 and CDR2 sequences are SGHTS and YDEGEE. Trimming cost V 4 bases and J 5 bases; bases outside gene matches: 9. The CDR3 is CASSRGQFAYQPQHF. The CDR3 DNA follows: TGTGCCAGCAGCCGGGGACAGTTCGCTTATCAGCCCCAGCATTTT.

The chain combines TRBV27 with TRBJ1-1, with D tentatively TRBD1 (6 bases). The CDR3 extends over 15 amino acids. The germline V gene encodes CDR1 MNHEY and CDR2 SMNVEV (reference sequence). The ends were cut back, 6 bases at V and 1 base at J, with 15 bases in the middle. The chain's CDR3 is CASSEGGGRNTEAFF. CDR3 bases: TGTGCCAGCAGCGAAGGGGGAGGGAGGAACACTGAAGCTTTCTTT.

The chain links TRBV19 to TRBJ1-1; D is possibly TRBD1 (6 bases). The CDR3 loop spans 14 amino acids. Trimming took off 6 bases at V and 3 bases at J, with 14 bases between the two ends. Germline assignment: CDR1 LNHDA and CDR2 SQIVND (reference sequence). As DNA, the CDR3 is TGTGCCAGTAGCACAAGGGGGACTTACACTGAAGCTTTCTTT. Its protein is CASSTRGTYTEAFF.

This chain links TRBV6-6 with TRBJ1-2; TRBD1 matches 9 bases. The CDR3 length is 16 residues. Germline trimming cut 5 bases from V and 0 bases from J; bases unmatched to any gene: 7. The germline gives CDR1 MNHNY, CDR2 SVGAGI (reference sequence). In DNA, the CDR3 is TGTGCCAGCAGTCAAGGACAGGGGCGAGCTAACTATGGCTACACCTTC. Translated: CASSQGQGRANYGYTF.

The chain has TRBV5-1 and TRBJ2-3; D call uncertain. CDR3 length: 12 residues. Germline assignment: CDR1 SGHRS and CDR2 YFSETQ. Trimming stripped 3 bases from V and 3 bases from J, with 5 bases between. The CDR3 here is CASSSNTDTQYF. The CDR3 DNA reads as TGCGCCAGCAGCTCTAATACAGATACGCAGTATTTT.

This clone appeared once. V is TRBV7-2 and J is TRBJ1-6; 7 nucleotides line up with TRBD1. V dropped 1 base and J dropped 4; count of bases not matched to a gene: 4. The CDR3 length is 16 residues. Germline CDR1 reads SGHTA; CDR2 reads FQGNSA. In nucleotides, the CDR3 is TGTGCCAGCAGCTTAGGAGGGGGCGCGTATAATTCACCCCTCCACTTT. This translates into CASSLGGGAYNSPLHF.

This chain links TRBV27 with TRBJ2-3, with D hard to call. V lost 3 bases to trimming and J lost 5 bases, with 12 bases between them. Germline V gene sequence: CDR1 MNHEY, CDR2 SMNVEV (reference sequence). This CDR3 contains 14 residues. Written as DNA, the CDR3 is TGTGCCAGCAGTTTCTCCCCCACCGGAGATACGCAGTATTTT. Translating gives CASSFSPTGDTQYF.

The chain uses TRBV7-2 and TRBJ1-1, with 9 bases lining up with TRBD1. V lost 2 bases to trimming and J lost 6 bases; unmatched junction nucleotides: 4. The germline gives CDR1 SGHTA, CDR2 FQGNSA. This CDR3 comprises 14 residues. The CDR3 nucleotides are TGTGCCAGCAGCTTACGGACAGGGGACTCTGAAGCTTTCTTT. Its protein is CASSLRTGDSEAFF.

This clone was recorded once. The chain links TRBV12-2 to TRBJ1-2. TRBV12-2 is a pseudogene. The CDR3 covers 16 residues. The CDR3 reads CASRLRSGQVRYGYTF. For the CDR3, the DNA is TGTGCAAGTCGCCTAAGGTCGGGGCAGGTCCGGTATGGCTACACCTTC.

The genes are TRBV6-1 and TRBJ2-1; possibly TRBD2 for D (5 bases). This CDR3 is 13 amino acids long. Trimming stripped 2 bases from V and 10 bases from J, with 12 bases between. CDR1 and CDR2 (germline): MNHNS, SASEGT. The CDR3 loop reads CASSEYLGVEQFF. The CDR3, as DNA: TGTGCCAGCAGTGAATATCTCGGGGTAGAGCAGTTCTTC.

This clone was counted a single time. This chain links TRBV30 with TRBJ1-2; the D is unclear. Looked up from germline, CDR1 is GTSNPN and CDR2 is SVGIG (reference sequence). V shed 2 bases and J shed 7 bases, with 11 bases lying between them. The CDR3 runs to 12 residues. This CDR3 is CAWSPGVPGYTF. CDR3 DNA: TGTGCCTGGAGTCCCGGGGTGCCTGGCTACACCTTC.

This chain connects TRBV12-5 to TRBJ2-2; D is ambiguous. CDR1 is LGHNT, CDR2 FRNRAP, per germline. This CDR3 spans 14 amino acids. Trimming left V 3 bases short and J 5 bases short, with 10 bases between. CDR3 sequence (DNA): TGTGCTAGTGGTTTCAGGACCGGGACCGGGGAGCTGTTTTTT. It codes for CASGFRTGTGELFF.

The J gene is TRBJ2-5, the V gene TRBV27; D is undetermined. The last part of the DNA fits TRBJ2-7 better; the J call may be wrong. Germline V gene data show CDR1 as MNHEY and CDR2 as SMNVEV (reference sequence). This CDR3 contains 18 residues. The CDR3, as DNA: TGTGCCAGCAGCCCTGGATCCGGTCGGAAAGGGCGGCACTACGAGCAGTACTTC. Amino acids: CASSPGSGRKGRHYEQYF.

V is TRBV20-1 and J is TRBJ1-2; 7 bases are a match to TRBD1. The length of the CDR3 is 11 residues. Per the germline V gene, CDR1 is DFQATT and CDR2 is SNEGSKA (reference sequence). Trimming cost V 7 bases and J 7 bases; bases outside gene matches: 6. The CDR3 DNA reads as TGCAGTGTCGACAGGGTAGCTGGCTACACCTTC. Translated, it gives CSVDRVAGYTF.

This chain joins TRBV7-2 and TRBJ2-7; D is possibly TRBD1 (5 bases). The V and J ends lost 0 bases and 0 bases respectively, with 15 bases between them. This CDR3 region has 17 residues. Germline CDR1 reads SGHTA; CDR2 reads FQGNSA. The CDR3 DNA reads TGTGCCAGCAGCTTAGCTCGACAGAGTAGACACTCCTACGAGCAGTACTTC. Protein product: CASSLARQSRHSYEQYF.

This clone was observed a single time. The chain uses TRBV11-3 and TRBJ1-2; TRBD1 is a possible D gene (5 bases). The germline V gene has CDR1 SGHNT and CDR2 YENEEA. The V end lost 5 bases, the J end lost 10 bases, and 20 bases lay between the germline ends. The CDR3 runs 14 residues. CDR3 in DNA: TGTGCCAGCAGCCAAACCGGGACTCGACGTTCCTACACCTTC. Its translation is CASSQTGTRRSYTF.

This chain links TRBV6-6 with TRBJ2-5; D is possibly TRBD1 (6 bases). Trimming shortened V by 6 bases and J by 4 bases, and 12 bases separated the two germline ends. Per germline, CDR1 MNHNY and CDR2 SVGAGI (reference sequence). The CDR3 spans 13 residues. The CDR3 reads CASSRQDGETQYF. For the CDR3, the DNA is TGTGCCAGCAGCCGACAGGACGGAGAGACCCAGTACTTC.

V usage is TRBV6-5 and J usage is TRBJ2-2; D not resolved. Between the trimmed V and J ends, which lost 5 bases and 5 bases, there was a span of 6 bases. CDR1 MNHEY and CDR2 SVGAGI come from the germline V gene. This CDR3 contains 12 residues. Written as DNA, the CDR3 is TGTGCCAGCAGTCCCCGAACCGGGGAGCTGTTTTTT. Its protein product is CASSPRTGELFF.

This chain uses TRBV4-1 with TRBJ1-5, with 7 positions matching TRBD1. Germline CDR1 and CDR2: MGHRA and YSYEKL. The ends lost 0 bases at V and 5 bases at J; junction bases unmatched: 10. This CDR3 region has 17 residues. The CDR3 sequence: CASSQDIRTGFHQPQHF. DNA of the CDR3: TGCGCCAGCAGCCAAGATATACGGACAGGATTTCATCAGCCCCAGCATTTT.

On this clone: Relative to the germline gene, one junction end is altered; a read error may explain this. As DNA, the CDR3 is TGTGCCAGCAGCTTGACCCAGGGGGCCTATGAGCAGTACTTC. Translated, it gives CASSLTQGAYEQYF. The V call is TRBV7-9, the J call TRBJ2-7; 8 nucleotides match TRBD1. This CDR3 region has 14 residues. Germline lookup yields CDR1 SEHNR and CDR2 FQNEAQ (reference sequence).

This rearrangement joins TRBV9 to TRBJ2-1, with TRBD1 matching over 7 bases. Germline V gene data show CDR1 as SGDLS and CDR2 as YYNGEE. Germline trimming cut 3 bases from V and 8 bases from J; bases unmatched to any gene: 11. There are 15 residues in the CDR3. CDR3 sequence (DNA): TGTGCCAGCAGCGCCGAGGGGGCTAGTATTGATGAGCAGTTCTTC. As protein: CASSAEGASIDEQFF.